This paragraph covers one T cell receptor (beta chain) sequence. Its antigen remains undetermined. No base quality information exists; no much larger clone differs at one position. This specimen comes from a study of EBV T-cell therapy then PD-1 blockade in nasopharyngeal carcinoma (dated by TCRdb to the early 2020s). The treatment or condition label for this specimen denotes: AdE1-LMPpoly-expanded autologous EBV-specific T-cell therapy followed by anti-PD-1 nivolumab. The Qiagen DNeasy Kit was used to extract genomic DNA from the sorted cells. TCR beta chain deep sequencing was performed on the immunoSEQ platform. In the source study's methods: Repertoire data analysis was performed with the immunoSEQ Analyzer software. Imported from immuneACCESS, the table was reduced by TCRdb to in-frame sequences with V and J called. These copies leave out some clones; in studies compared against another copy, an unresolved V gene accounts for under half, and the cause of the remainder is not known. V and J calls and clone size are given by that table; D and trimming were obtained from the DNA. In all, the sample holds some 20,000 clones, and approximately 84% of those were seen once. The top ten constitute roughly 29% of the sample.

The receptor's source is a man aged 35-49 years with nasopharyngeal carcinoma. The specimen comprised CD8+ T cells from blood, sampled at approximately day 62 from a patient whose treatment included autologous EBV-specific T cells and nivolumab.

The CDR3 loop reads CRWDREETQYF. The nucleotide sequence is TGCAGGTGGGACAGGGAAGAGACCCAGTACTTC. The chain is assembled from TRBV20-1 and TRBJ2-5; the central 9 bases match TRBD1. The germline V gene (reference sequence) gives CDR1 as DFQATT and CDR2 as SNEGSKA. The cysteine opens and the phenylalanine closes a CDR3 of 11 amino acids. Just CDR3 DNA is preserved here, 33 bases in frame from base 1.